This T cell receptor (beta chain) is from a study of T cells in tumors after PD-1 blockade. Whole-study context: No patient had prior checkpoint blockade, systemic immunosuppression, or radiotherapy within 4 weeks. Peripheral blood samples averaged roughly 40,000 unique clonotypes and some 120,000 templates.

The table came from immunoSEQ multiplex PCR; TCRdb's copy has only in-frame clones and leaves some out. This table has about 59,000 clones, around 80% appearing once. The CDR3 sequence is 12 residues long. CDR1 and CDR2 from the germline V gene are SGHDT and YYEEEE. Trimming took 4 bases from V and 3 from J, leaving 8 bases between them. Sequencing was performed on PBMCs, taken before anti-PD-1 treatment. This clonotype was sampled from a human donor with basal cell carcinoma. This sequence joins TRBV5-6 and TRBJ2-7; D unresolved. Here the CDR3 reads CASSPSNYEQYF. Here the CDR3 DNA reads TGTGCCAGCAGCCCAAGCAACTACGAGCAGTACTTC.